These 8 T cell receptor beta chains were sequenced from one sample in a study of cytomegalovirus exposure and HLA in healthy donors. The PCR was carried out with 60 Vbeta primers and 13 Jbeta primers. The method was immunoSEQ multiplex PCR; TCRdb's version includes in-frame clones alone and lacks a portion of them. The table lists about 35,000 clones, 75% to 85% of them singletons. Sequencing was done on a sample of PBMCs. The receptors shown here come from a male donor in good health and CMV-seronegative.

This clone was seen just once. CDR3 protein: CASSRTYYQPQHF. The CDR3 nucleotides read TGTGCCAGCTCGCGGACTTATTATCAGCCCCAGCATTTT. The chain carries TRBV5-8 and TRBJ1-5; D is unresolved. The CDR3 is 13 residues long. Germline loops: CDR1 SGHTS, CDR2 YDEGEE. The V gene lost 7 bases and the J gene lost 5 bases, with 13 bases spanning the gap.

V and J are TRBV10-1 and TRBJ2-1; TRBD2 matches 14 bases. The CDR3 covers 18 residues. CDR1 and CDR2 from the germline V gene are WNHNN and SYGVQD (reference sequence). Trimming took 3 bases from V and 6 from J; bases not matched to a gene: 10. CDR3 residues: CASSDVTSGRGFSNEQFF. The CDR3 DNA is TGCGCCAGCAGTGATGTGACTAGCGGGAGGGGCTTTAGCAATGAGCAGTTCTTC.

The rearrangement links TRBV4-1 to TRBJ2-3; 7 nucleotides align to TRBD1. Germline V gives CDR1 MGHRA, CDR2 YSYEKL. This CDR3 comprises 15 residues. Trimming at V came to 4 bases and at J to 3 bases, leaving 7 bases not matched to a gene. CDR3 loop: CASSPGTVTTDTQYF. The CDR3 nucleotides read TGCGCCAGCAGCCCCGGGACAGTGACGACAGATACGCAGTATTTT.

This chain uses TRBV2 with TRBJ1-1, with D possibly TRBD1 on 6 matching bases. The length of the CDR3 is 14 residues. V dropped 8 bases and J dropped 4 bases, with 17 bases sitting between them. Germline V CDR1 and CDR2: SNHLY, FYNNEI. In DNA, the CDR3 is TGTGCCAGCTCATGGGGAGGGGGGGCCACTGAAGCTTTCTTT. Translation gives CASSWGGGATEAFF.

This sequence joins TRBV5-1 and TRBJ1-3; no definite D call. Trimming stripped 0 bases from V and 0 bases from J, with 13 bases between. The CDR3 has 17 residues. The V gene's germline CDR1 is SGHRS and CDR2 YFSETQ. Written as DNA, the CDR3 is TGCGCCAGCAGCTTGGGGTATGACGGGAGCTCTGGAAACACCATATATTTT. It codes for CASSLGYDGSSGNTIYF.

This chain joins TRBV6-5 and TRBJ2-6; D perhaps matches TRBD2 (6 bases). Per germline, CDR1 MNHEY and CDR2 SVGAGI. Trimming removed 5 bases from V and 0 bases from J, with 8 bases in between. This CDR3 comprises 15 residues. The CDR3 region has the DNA TGTGCCAGCAGTCTGGGGGGCTCTGGGGCCAACGTCCTGACTTTC. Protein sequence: CASSLGGSGANVLTF.

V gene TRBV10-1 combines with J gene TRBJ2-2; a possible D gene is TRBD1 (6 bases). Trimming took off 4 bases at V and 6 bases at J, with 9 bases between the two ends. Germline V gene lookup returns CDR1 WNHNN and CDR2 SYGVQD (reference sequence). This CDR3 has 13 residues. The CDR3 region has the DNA TGCGCCAGCAGTGGGAACAGGGCCGGGGAGCTGTTTTTT. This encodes CASSGNRAGELFF.

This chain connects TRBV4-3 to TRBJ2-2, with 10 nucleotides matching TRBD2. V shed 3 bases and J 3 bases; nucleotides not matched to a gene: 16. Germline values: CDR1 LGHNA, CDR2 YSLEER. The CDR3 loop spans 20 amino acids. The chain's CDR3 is CASSHQGKPLAGAHTGELFF. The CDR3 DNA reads TGCGCCAGCAGCCATCAGGGCAAGCCCCTAGCGGGAGCTCACACCGGGGAGCTGTTTTTT.